This T cell receptor beta chain is drawn from a study of blood T cell repertoires in COVID-19. Looking at the study overall: T cells, B-cell-depleted T cells, or PBMCs provided the cDNA or gDNA that served as material.

Under the authors' procedure: The authors estimated nucleated cell counts from reference gene primer amplification. TCRdb keeps only in-frame clones here, not all; method: immunoSEQ multiplex PCR. Clone size and V and J calls were adopted from that table, with D and trimming inferred from the DNA. The table has roughly 190,000 clones, 70% to 80% seen once. Germline CDR1 reads LGHDT; CDR2 reads YNNKEL (reference sequence). Trimming removed 2 bases at V and 1 base at J, with 11 bases between. The CDR3 covers 15 residues. The sample was peripheral blood. This chain uses TRBV3-1 (or the pseudogene TRBV3-2) with TRBJ2-5; D is possibly TRBD2 (6 bases). The sequence derives from a woman in her forties or fifties with active or convalescent COVID-19. The CDR3 region has the DNA TGTGCCAGCAGCCAATTGCGGGGACGCCAAGAGACCCAGTACTTC. Translating it yields CASSQLRGRQETQYF.